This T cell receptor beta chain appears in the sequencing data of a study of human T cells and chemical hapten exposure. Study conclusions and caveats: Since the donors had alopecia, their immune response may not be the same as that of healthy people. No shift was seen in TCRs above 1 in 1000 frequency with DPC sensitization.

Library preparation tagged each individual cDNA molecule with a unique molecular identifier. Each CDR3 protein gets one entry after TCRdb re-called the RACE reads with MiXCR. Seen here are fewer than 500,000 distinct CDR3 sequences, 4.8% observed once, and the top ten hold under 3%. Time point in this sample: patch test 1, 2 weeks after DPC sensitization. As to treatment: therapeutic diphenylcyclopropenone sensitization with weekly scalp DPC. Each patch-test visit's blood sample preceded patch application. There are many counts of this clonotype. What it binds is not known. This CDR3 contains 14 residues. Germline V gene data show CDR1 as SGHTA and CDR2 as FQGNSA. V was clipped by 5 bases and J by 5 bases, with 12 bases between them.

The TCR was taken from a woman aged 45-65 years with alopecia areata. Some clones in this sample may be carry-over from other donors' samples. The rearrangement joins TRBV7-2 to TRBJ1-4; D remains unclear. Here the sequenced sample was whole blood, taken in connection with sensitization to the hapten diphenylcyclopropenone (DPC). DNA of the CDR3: TGTGCCAGCAGCGGCAATACCCGGAATGAAAAACTGTTTTTT. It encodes CASSGNTRNEKLFF.